The next 16 T cell receptor beta chains were all read from a single sample in a study of T cell responses to AZD1222 COVID-19 vaccine. Some clones are missing from TCRdb's copy, which holds only in-frame ones; the method was immunoSEQ multiplex PCR. The data contain more than 150,000 clones, around 85% of them singletons. Source: peripheral blood, taken after recovery from COVID-19. These receptors all stem from an adult who had recovered from COVID-19.

The CDR3 bases are TGTGCCAGCAGTCGGGACCGGAACACTGAAGCTTTCTTT. Translated, it gives CASSRDRNTEAFF. V usage is TRBV3-1 (or the pseudogene TRBV3-2) and J usage is TRBJ1-1; TRBD1 might be the D (5 bases). The germline CDR1 and CDR2 sequences are LGHDT and YNNKEL (reference sequence). Trimming took 6 bases from V and 1 from J, leaving 9 bases between them. CDR3 length: 13 amino acids.

The sample holds a few counts of this clone. V gene TRBV19 combines with J gene TRBJ1-5; possible D gene TRBD1, 6 bases. The CDR3 sequence is 15 residues long. Looked up from germline, CDR1 is LNHDA and CDR2 is SQIVND (reference sequence). The V end lost 9 bases, the J end lost 0 bases, and 15 bases lay between the germline ends. DNA for the CDR3: TGTGCCAGCTGTGACCGGGACACTAGCAATCAGCCCCAGCATTTT. Protein product: CASCDRDTSNQPQHF.

V is TRBV7-3 and J is TRBJ1-1, with TRBD1 identical over 10 bases. V gave up 1 base and J gave up 3 bases; unmatched junction bases: 2. CDR1 and CDR2 (germline): SGHTA, FQGTGA. The CDR3 runs to 15 residues. Written as DNA, the CDR3 is TGTGCCAGCAGCTTAATCGGACAGGGGGACACTGAAGCTTTCTTT. Residues: CASSLIGQGDTEAFF. The complete variable domain, with remaining parts taken from reference TRBV7-3 and TRBJ1-1, reads GAGVSQTPSNKVTEKGKYVELRCDPISGHTALYWYRQSLGQGPEFLIYFQGTGAADDSGLPNDRFFAVRPEGSVSTLKIQRTERGDSAVYLCASSLIGQGDTEAFFGQGTRLTVV.

Comment on this clone: Sequence at one end of the junction differs from germline and may be a read error. This chain joins TRBV3-1 (or the pseudogene TRBV3-2) and TRBJ1-1, with D maybe TRBD1 (6 bases). Germline V lookup: CDR1 LGHDT, CDR2 YNNKEL (reference sequence). The CDR3 consists of 17 residues. CDR3 region: CASSEDLTGTLNTEAFF. The DNA of the CDR3 is TGTGCCAGCAGCGAAGACCTCACGGGGACACTGAACACTGAAGCTTTCTTT.

The CDR3 coding sequence is TGTGCCAGCTCACGTGGCAGCAATCAGCCCCAGCATTTT. Translating it yields CASSRGSNQPQHF. V and J are TRBV18 and TRBJ1-5; D not certain. Germline loops: CDR1 KGHSH, CDR2 LQKENI. The CDR3 length is 13 residues. Trimming left V 4 bases short and J 1 base short, with 5 bases between.

The chain joins TRBV21-1 to TRBJ2-7. TRBV21-1 is deemed a pseudogene. The length of the CDR3 is 11 residues. The CDR3 DNA reads as TGTGCCAGCAGCAAAGACTACGAGCAGTACTTC. Protein product: CASSKDYEQYF.

This chain uses TRBV4-3 with TRBJ2-2; D gene ambiguous. The V and J ends lost 1 base and 2 bases respectively, with 14 bases between them. Germline CDR1 is LGHNA and CDR2 is YSLEER. The CDR3 is 17 amino acids. CDR3 in DNA: TGCGCCAGCAGCCAAGGGTGGGCAGATACAAACACCGGGGAGCTGTTTTTT. Translation gives CASSQGWADTNTGELFF.

The rearrangement joins TRBV11-2 to TRBJ2-1, with D possibly TRBD1 on 5 matching bases. The V gene's germline CDR1 is SGHAT and CDR2 FQNNGV. The germline V and J ends were trimmed by 1 base and 4 bases, with 11 bases remaining between them. The CDR3 length is 15 residues. The CDR3 DNA sequence: TGTGCCAGCAGCTTAGCCCCAGGGAATTACAATGAGCAGTTCTTC. It yields the protein CASSLAPGNYNEQFF.

This clone has more than one count but fewer than ten. The chain employs TRBV29-1 and TRBJ1-1, with D tentatively TRBD1 (6 bases). The CDR3 is made up of 13 amino acids. V was clipped by 6 bases and J by 0 bases, with 11 bases between them. The germline V gene encodes CDR1 SQVTM and CDR2 ANQGSEA. The CDR3 is CSVRTDMNTEAFF. The CDR3, as DNA: TGCAGCGTACGGACAGACATGAACACTGAAGCTTTCTTT.

The chain combines TRBV10-2 with TRBJ1-2; D call uncertain. Trimming removed 7 bases at V and 6 bases at J, with 12 bases between. Per germline, CDR1 WSHSY and CDR2 SAAADI. The CDR3 sequence is 12 residues long. This chain's CDR3 is CASNEGRDGYTF. The CDR3 region has the DNA TGCGCCAGCAACGAGGGTCGAGATGGCTACACCTTC.

The chain employs TRBV5-5 and TRBJ2-7; D ambiguous. The CDR3 has 15 residues. In germline, CDR1 is SGHKS, CDR2 YYEKEE (reference sequence). V dropped 4 bases and J dropped 0 bases, with 14 bases sitting between them. The CDR3 is CASSIGRLSSYEQYF. The CDR3 DNA sequence: TGTGCCAGCAGCATTGGACGGTTAAGCTCCTACGAGCAGTACTTC.

The chain joins TRBV20-1 to TRBJ2-7; maybe TRBD1 (6 bases). Trimming shortened V by 6 bases and J by 6 bases, and 12 bases separated the two germline ends. This CDR3 comprises 11 residues. CDR1 DFQATT and CDR2 SNEGSKA come from the germline V gene (reference sequence). For the CDR3, the DNA is TGCAGTGCATCAGGGGATGGCGAGCAGTACTTC. Its protein product is CSASGDGEQYF.

The rearrangement uses TRBV13 and TRBJ2-3; 10 bases fit TRBD2. This CDR3 is built from 18 residues. The ends lost 2 bases at V and 1 base at J; junction bases unmatched: 9. Germline V lookup: CDR1 PRHDT, CDR2 FYEKMQ (reference sequence). The CDR3 DNA sequence: TGTGCCAGCAGCTTAAGGGGGCTAGCGGGGGCGCGCACAGATACGCAGTATTTT. Translated, it gives CASSLRGLAGARTDTQYF. Full variable domain (missing parts from reference TRBV13 and TRBJ2-3): AAGVIQSPRHLIKEKRETATLKCYPIPRHDTVYWYQQGPGQDPQFLISFYEKMQSDKGSIPDRFSAQQFSDYHSELNMSSLELGDSALYFCASSLRGLAGARTDTQYFGPGTRLTVL.

V is TRBV27 and J is TRBJ1-4; D is unclear. V lost 1 base and J lost 2, with 8 bases in between. Germline V CDR1 and CDR2: MNHEY, SMNVEV (reference sequence). The CDR3 is made up of 15 amino acids. CDR3 coding DNA: TGTGCCAGCAGTTTATATGGAGGGACTAATGAAAAACTGTTTTTT. Translation: CASSLYGGTNEKLFF. Together with reference TRBV27 and TRBJ1-4, the CDR3 gives the full variable domain: EAQVTQNPRYLITVTGKKLTVTCSQNMNHEYMSWYRQDPGLGLRQIYYSMNVEVTDKGDVPEGYKVSRKEKRNFPLILESPSPNQTSLYFCASSLYGGTNEKLFFGSGTQLSVL.

This clone was detected once. This chain uses TRBV21-1 with TRBJ1-2. TRBV21-1 represents a pseudogene. The CDR3 is 16 residues long. The CDR3 loop reads CASSKRGPDGPYGYTF. The CDR3 DNA is TGTGCCAGCAGCAAACGAGGACCGGACGGCCCTTATGGCTACACCTTC.

The chain carries TRBV15 and TRBJ1-3; no definite D call. CDR3 size: 12 residues. Germline lookup yields CDR1 LNHNV and CDR2 YYDKDF (reference sequence). V was shortened by 0 bases and J by 8 bases, with 5 bases between the two germline ends. CDR3 in amino acids: CATSRELDTIYF. For the CDR3, the DNA is TGTGCCACCAGCAGAGAATTGGACACCATATATTTT.